The clone carrying this TCR beta chain was found many times. For TCRbeta, the library was prepared with unique molecular identifiers. TCRdb re-called the PCR reads through MiXCR, storing one row per CDR3 protein. The sample includes about 230,000 distinct CDR3 sequences, approximately 12% of them seen just once. The data derive from a study of T-cell reconstitution after alpha-beta-depleted transplantation in children. The V end lost 3 bases, the J end lost 2 bases, and 8 bases lay between the germline ends. The length of the CDR3 is 13 residues. From germline, CDR1 is GTSNPN and CDR2 SVGIG (reference sequence).

V gene TRBV30 combines with J gene TRBJ1-3; no definite D call. The sequence was obtained from a human donor who donated a stem cell graft to a child with acute lymphoblastic leukemia. Specimen: PBMCs from the stem cell graft donor, collected from the stem cell graft. The DNA for the CDR3 is TGTGCCTGGAGGATACCTACTGGAAACACCATATATTTT. Translating gives CAWRIPTGNTIYF.